The T cell receptor (beta chain) under discussion was sequenced for a study of vaccination and CD4 T cells after COVID-19. Study as a whole: The authors gave control cultures a CEFX pool, an HIV-1 Nef pool, or no peptide.

The CDR3 is made up of 12 amino acids. Germline CDR1 and CDR2: SGHNT and YYREEE (reference sequence). Trimming pared 2 bases from V and 0 bases from J, leaving 1 base between. Sequencing of cultured CD4+ T cell DNA used the Oncomine TCR Beta short-read assay. Genomic DNA from cultured CD4+ T cells was extracted. TCRdb re-derived calls from the PCR reads in MiXCR, one entry per CDR3 protein. The data contain 4,000 or so distinct CDR3 sequences, 20% to 25% of them singletons. Treatment reported: roughly 10-day PBMC culture with coronavirus spike peptide pools or control peptides (ViraFEST assay). With respect to this clonotype: What it binds is not known.

The sequence came from a human donor who had recovered from COVID-19. The sample was CD4+ T cells from blood, cultured in vitro. The genes are TRBV5-4 and TRBJ2-3; D uncertain. This chain's CDR3 is CASSFSTDTQYF. CDR3 in DNA: TGTGCCAGCAGCTTTAGCACAGATACGCAGTATTTT.